Listed here is a single T cell receptor beta chain. The antigen remains undetermined. From the reads, TCRdb called clonotypes with MiXCR, one entry per CDR3 protein. The sample has 550,000 to 700,000 distinct CDR3 sequences, 40% seen once. This entry comes from a study of T cell repertoires in cytomegalovirus infection. Study-level background: HLA-B-restricted CMV epitopes that are well studied were used alongside recently identified HLA-C-restricted ones.

V lost 8 bases to trimming and J lost 6 bases; unmatched junction nucleotides: 9. This CDR3 spans 13 amino acids. The sequence was obtained from a human donor in good health (CMV status not recorded). Some clones in this sample may be carry-over from other donors' samples. The rearrangement uses TRBV12-3 or TRBV12-4 and TRBJ2-7, with TRBD1 matching 8 bases. The source was cultured PBMCs, collected from culture after CMV antigen stimulation. In nucleotides, the CDR3 is TGTGCCAGCGGGCGGGACAGGATCGGCGAGCAGTACTTC. Amino acids: CASGRDRIGEQYF.